The count of the clone carrying this T cell receptor beta chain is one. These data are taken from a study of blood T cell repertoires in COVID-19. The CDR3 is made up of 16 amino acids. With V trimmed by 3 bases and J by 0 bases, 4 bases remained unmatched. Per germline, CDR1 KGHDR and CDR2 SFDVKD. Sequencing used immunoSEQ multiplex PCR; TCRdb keeps in-frame clones, though not all of them. The sample holds 140,000 to 150,000 clones; over 80% are singletons and the top ten take under 12%. This clonotype originated in a man between 60 and 70 years old with active or convalescent COVID-19. The chain joins TRBV24-1 to TRBJ2-1; 7 positions agree with TRBD2. Sequenced material: peripheral blood. The CDR3 here is CATSDQRGSSYNEQFF. DNA for the CDR3: TGTGCCACCAGTGATCAGCGGGGAAGCTCCTACAATGAGCAGTTCTTC.